These T cell receptor beta chains were read from a single sample in a study of T-cell reconstitution after alpha-beta-depleted transplantation in children. TCRdb ran MiXCR on the PCR reads and lists one entry per CDR3 protein. The sample records some 290,000 distinct CDR3 sequences, about a quarter being singletons. The sequenced sample was PBMCs, mostly from graft donor cells, obtained 180 days after TCRalphabeta/CD19-depleted stem cell transplant. These receptors were taken from a male patient between 5 and 17 years old who had a stem cell transplant for acute lymphoblastic leukemia, so the T cells may come from the graft donor. Each CDR3 is given with its conserved first and last residue. A D gene is named only where the DNA matches it firmly. Clone size is shown for a subset of rows, as once, few, many or a class of expanded clone.

CDR3 length	V gene	clone size	D gene	J gene	CDR3 protein	CDR3 DNA
14	TRBV5-5	few	-	TRBJ1-2	CASSLAPQGYGYTF	TGTGCCAGCAGCCTTGCACCACAGGGATATGGCTACACCTTC
16	TRBV20-1	-	TRBD2	TRBJ2-3	CSAPASGTLRKGTQYF	TGCAGTGCTCCGGCTAGCGGGACCCTCCGCAAGGGCACGCAGTATTTT
14	TRBV10-3	-	TRBD2	TRBJ2-1	CAMGGTSEYNEQFF	TGTGCCATGGGGGGGACTAGCGAGTACAATGAGCAGTTCTTC
14	TRBV5-1	few	-	TRBJ2-7	CASSSLSGTYEQYF	TGCGCCAGCAGCTCCTTATCCGGGACCTACGAGCAGTACTTC
15	TRBV27	few	TRBD2	TRBJ2-7	CASSFWGRALYEQYF	TGTGCCAGCAGTTTTTGGGGGAGGGCCCTCTACGAGCAGTACTTC
14	TRBV27	few	-	TRBJ2-7	CASSLFGAPYEQYF	TGTGCCAGCAGTTTATTCGGGGCCCCTTACGAGCAGTACTTC
11	TRBV29-1	-	-	TRBJ2-5	CSVPGEETQYF	TGCAGCGTTCCGGGGGAGGAGACCCAGTACTTC
12	TRBV7-6	-	-	TRBJ1-4	CASSLRTEKLFF	TGTGCCAGCAGCTTAAGAACGGAAAAACTGTTTTTT
17	TRBV9	few	TRBD1	TRBJ2-7	CASSVASGTGAPYEQYF	TGTGCCAGCAGCGTAGCCTCCGGGACAGGGGCCCCTTACGAGCAGTACTTC
14	TRBV27	-	TRBD1	TRBJ1-6	CASSVTGYLSPLHF	TGTGCCAGCAGTGTGACAGGGTATCTATCACCCCTCCACTTT
15	TRBV7-2	few	TRBD2	TRBJ2-7	CASSLVGGTAHEQYF	TGTGCCAGCAGCTTAGTGGGAGGGACCGCTCACGAGCAGTACTTC
14	TRBV7-6	few	-	TRBJ1-1	CASSLARGNTEAFF	TGTGCCAGCAGCTTAGCCCGCGGGAACACTGAAGCTTTCTTT
16	TRBV5-1	few	-	TRBJ2-7	CASSLAPGDFPYEQYF	TGCGCCAGCAGCTTGGCCCCCGGGGACTTCCCCTACGAGCAGTACTTC
16	TRBV12-3/TRBV12-4	-	-	TRBJ2-1	CASSSWTRGKYNEQFF	TGTGCCAGCAGTTCCTGGACGCGAGGGAAGTACAATGAGCAGTTCTTC
13	TRBV6-5	-	-	TRBJ2-3	CASSLHGQNTQYF	TGTGCCAGCAGTTTACACGGACAGAATACGCAGTATTTT
10	TRBV9	many	-	TRBJ2-1	CASSVAEQFF	TGTGCCAGCAGCGTAGCTGAGCAGTTCTTC
14	TRBV20-1	-	-	TRBJ2-1	CSGGGTPWGNEKFF	TGCAGTGGGGGCGGGACCCCCTGGGGCAATGAGAAGTTCTTC
16	TRBV5-1	few	TRBD1	TRBJ2-5	CASSLAGQGGQETQYF	TGCGCCAGCAGCTTGGCGGGACAGGGAGGACAAGAGACCCAGTACTTC
11	TRBV20-1	-	-	TRBJ2-5	CSARGVIDQYF	TGCAGTGCTAGAGGTGTCATTGACCAGTACTTC
19	TRBV11-1	-	-	TRBJ2-7	CASSLLARAPRQKGYEQYF	TGTGCCAGCAGCTTATTGGCAAGGGCCCCCCGACAGAAGGGTTACGAGCAGTACTTC
14	TRBV24-1	-	TRBD2	TRBJ2-1	CATRGTSGSNEQFF	TGTGCCACCAGAGGGACTAGCGGGTCGAATGAGCAGTTCTTC
14	TRBV5-5	few	-	TRBJ2-7	CASSLVGKSYEQYF	TGTGCCAGCAGCTTGGTGGGAAAGTCCTACGAGCAGTACTTC
13	TRBV18	-	-	TRBJ2-7	CASSITASYEQYF	TGTGCCAGCTCGATTACCGCGTCCTACGAGCAGTACTTC
10	TRBV27	many	-	TRBJ2-3	CASSSDTQYF	TGTGCCAGCAGTTCAGATACGCAGTATTTT
16	TRBV20-1	-	TRBD2	TRBJ2-2	CSASWAGRAGTGELFF	TGCAGTGCTAGTTGGGCCGGGAGGGCCGGTACCGGGGAGCTGTTTTTT
15	TRBV4-1	-	TRBD2	TRBJ2-7	CASSQDRAGGYEQYF	TGCGCCAGCAGCCAAGATAGGGCGGGAGGGTACGAGCAGTACTTC
12	TRBV20-1	few	TRBD1	TRBJ1-2	CSAMGQGYGYTF	TGCAGTGCTATGGGACAGGGCTATGGCTACACCTTC
16	TRBV6-1	-	-	TRBJ1-2	CASWSGGVSGDYGYTF	TGTGCCAGCTGGTCTGGGGGGGTTAGTGGGGACTATGGCTACACCTTC
15	TRBV7-2	-	TRBD1	TRBJ2-7	CASSRQGVSSYEQYF	TGTGCCAGCAGCCGACAGGGCGTCAGCTCCTACGAGCAGTACTTC
15	TRBV7-2	-	-	TRBJ2-5	CASSNRVADQETQYF	TGTGCCAGCAGCAACCGGGTAGCGGACCAAGAGACCCAGTACTTC
13	TRBV6-2/TRBV6-3	-	TRBD2	TRBJ2-7	CASRSSGTHEQYF	TGTGCCAGCAGGTCTAGCGGGACCCACGAGCAGTACTTC
13	TRBV20-1	few	-	TRBJ2-1	CSARWGFHNEQFF	TGCAGTGCTAGATGGGGGTTCCACAATGAGCAGTTCTTC
15	TRBV5-1	few	TRBD1	TRBJ2-7	CASSLEVRGPYEQYF	TGCGCCAGCAGCTTGGAGGTCAGGGGGCCCTACGAGCAGTACTTC
12	TRBV29-1	few	-	TRBJ2-7	CSVAPGQYEQYF	TGCAGCGTTGCCCCTGGACAGTACGAGCAGTACTTC
15	TRBV7-6	-	-	TRBJ2-7	CASSSPPGGVNEQYF	TGTGCCAGCAGCTCCCCCCCAGGAGGGGTGAACGAGCAGTACTTC
15	TRBV7-6	-	TRBD1	TRBJ2-7	CASSRQGVFSYEQYF	TGTGCCAGCAGCCGGCAGGGGGTTTTCTCCTACGAGCAGTACTTC
14	TRBV5-1	-	-	TRBJ2-7	CASSPTGTPYEQYF	TGCGCCAGCAGCCCAACAGGGACTCCCTACGAGCAGTACTTC
19	TRBV11-1	-	-	TRBJ2-7	CASSLAGQRADRPAYEQYF	TGTGCCAGCAGCTTAGCGGGGCAGAGAGCCGACAGGCCCGCCTACGAGCAGTACTTC
15	TRBV7-6	many	TRBD2	TRBJ2-1	CASSLQGLAYNEQFF	TGTGCCAGCAGCCTACAGGGACTAGCCTACAATGAGCAGTTCTTC
15	TRBV6-5	-	TRBD1	TRBJ1-2	CASSYRDRDSDGYTF	TGTGCCAGCAGTTACAGGGACAGGGACAGCGATGGCTACACCTTC
16	TRBV20-1	few	-	TRBJ2-2	CSASPEEGGWTGELFF	TGCAGTGCTAGCCCTGAGGAGGGAGGATGGACCGGGGAGCTGTTTTTT
15	TRBV18	-	TRBD2	TRBJ2-5	CASSPRLAVQETQYF	TGTGCCAGCTCACCAAGACTAGCGGTCCAAGAGACCCAGTACTTC
13	TRBV6-2/TRBV6-3	-	-	TRBJ2-4	CASSYLAKNIQSF	TGTGCCAGCAGTTATCTAGCCAAAAACATTCAGTCCTTC
15	TRBV5-1	-	TRBD2	TRBJ2-7	CASSSPAGWAYEQYF	TGCGCCAGCAGCTCCCCAGCGGGATGGGCCTACGAGCAGTACTTC
15	TRBV5-1	many	-	TRBJ2-1	CASSLWPNQYNEQFF	TGCGCCAGCAGCTTGTGGCCGAATCAATACAATGAGCAGTTCTTC
15	TRBV12-3/TRBV12-4	few	TRBD2	TRBJ2-1	CASSSAGGSYNEQFF	TGTGCCAGCAGTTCAGCGGGAGGGTCCTACAATGAGCAGTTCTTC
17	TRBV3-1	few	TRBD2	TRBJ2-7	CASSQEGLAGRWYEQYF	TGTGCCAGCAGCCAAGAGGGACTAGCGGGAAGATGGTACGAGCAGTACTTC
12	TRBV29-1	-	-	TRBJ2-1	CSVELSYNEQFF	TGCAGCGTTGAACTCTCATACAATGAGCAGTTCTTC
19	TRBV20-1	-	-	TRBJ2-1	CSARDFWDLREWIVDEQFF	TGCAGTGCTAGAGATTTTTGGGACCTTAGAGAATGGATAGTGGATGAGCAGTTCTTC
17	TRBV27	-	-	TRBJ2-6	CASSDRYLASGANVLTF	TGTGCCAGCAGCGACAGGTACCTCGCCTCTGGGGCCAACGTCCTGACTTTC
11	TRBV29-1	many	-	TRBJ2-1	CSVDRYNEQFF	TGCAGCGTTGATCGGTACAATGAGCAGTTCTTC
13	TRBV11-2	few	-	TRBJ2-1	CASSLVSYNEQFF	TGTGCCAGCAGCTTGGTAAGCTACAATGAGCAGTTCTTC
14	TRBV3-1	many	TRBD2	TRBJ2-5	CASSLLAGRETQYF	TGTGCCAGCAGCCTTCTAGCGGGAAGGGAGACCCAGTACTTC
12	TRBV27	few	TRBD2	TRBJ2-1	CASSLSSGGQFF	TGTGCCAGCAGTTTATCTTCGGGAGGGCAGTTCTTC
14	TRBV27	many	-	TRBJ2-1	CASSFGVNYNEQFF	TGTGCCAGCAGTTTTGGGGTAAACTACAATGAGCAGTTCTTC
15	TRBV7-9	-	TRBD2	TRBJ2-3	CASSLWLAGADTQYF	TGTGCCAGCAGCTTATGGCTAGCGGGAGCAGATACGCAGTATTTT
17	TRBV11-2	few	-	TRBJ2-5	CASSLGTMRDLQETQYF	TGTGCCAGCAGCTTAGGGACAATGAGGGACTTACAAGAGACCCAGTACTTC